The source of this T cell receptor (beta chain) is a study of radiation and T cells in renal cell carcinoma. Across the study: Nephrectomy followed 15 Gy stereotactic body radiation by 4 weeks. Broader study findings: From baseline, blood top tumor clonotypes peaked at 2 weeks post-radiation.

This clone was seen a handful of times. Its antigen remains unknown. TCRdb's table, derived via immunoSEQ multiplex PCR, lists solely in-frame clones and lacks some. This table holds some 100,000 clones, about four fifths found once. Time point denoted: baseline pretreatment blood. Stated treatment: 15 Gy SBRT to primary tumor, nephrectomy 4 weeks later. This renal cell carcinoma was of the clear cell type. Trimming at V came to 5 bases and at J to 4 bases, leaving 8 bases not matched to a gene. Per the germline V gene, CDR1 is LNHDA and CDR2 is SQIVND (reference sequence). The CDR3 is made up of 16 amino acids.

Sequences were derived from blood, sampled from a patient whose treatment included radiotherapy and nephrectomy. The genes are TRBV19 and TRBJ2-2, with TRBD2 identical over 9 bases. This TCR was sampled from a man aged 55-75 years with renal cell carcinoma. CDR3 in DNA: TGTGCCAGTAGTGAAGTCGCGGGAGGGCTCACCGGGGAGCTGTTTTTT. Protein product: CASSEVAGGLTGELFF.